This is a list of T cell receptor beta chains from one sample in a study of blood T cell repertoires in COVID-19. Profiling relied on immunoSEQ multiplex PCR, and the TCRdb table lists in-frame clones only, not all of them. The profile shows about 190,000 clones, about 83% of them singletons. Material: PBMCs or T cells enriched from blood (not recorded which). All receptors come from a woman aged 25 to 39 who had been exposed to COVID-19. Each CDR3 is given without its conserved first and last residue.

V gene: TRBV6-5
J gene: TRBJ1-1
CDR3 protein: ASSYDGVNTEAF

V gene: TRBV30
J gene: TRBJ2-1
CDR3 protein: AWSAANTYNEQF

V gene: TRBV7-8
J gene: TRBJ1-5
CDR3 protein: ASSRGATEQPQH

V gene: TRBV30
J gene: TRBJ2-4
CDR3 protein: AWSFKPGQGITKNIQY

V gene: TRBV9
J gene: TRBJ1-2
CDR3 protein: ASSAGGAAYGYT

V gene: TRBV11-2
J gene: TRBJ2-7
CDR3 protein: ASSPPSSVYEQY

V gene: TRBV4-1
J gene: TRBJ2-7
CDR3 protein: ASSLSGGSYEQY

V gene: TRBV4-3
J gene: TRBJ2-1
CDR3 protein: ASSQALLAGYNEQF

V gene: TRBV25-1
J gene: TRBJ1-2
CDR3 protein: ASSDSDTGYT

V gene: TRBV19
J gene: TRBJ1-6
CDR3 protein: ASSIRDRGRYSPLH

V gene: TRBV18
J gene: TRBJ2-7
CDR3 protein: ASSPSGLADEQY

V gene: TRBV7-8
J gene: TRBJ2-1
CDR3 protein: ASSQLGTRSNEQF

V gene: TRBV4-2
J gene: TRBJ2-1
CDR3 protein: ASSQGSGGGPLNEQF

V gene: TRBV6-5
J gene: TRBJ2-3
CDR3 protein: ASSPPGGTQY

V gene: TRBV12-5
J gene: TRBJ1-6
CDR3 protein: ASGSQGASNSPLH

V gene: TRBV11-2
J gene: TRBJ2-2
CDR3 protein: ASSLGPLPGRLVGGELF

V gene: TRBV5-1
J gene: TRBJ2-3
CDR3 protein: ASRSGEKDTQY

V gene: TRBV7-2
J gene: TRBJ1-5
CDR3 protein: ASSWVGGQGTQPQH

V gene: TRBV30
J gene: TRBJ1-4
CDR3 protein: ACPGENDGKLF

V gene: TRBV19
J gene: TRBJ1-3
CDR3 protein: ASTSGALEPSGNTIY

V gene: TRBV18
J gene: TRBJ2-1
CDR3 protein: ASSPTSGGSNEQF

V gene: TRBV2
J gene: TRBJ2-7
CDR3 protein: ASVRQRGESYEQY

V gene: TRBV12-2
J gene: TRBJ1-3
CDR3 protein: ASRHGGQGGNTIY

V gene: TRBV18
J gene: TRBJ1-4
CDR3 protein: ASRGRTNEKLF

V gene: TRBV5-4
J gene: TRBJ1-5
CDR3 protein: ASSLRTGEGNQPQH

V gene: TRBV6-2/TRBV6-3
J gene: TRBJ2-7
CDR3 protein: ASTPGGEQY

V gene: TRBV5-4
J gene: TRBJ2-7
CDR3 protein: ASSLGALEQY

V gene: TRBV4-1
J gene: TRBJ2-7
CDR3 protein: ASSKGNLYEQY

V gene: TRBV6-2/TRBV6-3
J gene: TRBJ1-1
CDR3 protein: ASSYHPQGAEAF

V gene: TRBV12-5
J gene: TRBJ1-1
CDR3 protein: ASSGLNTEAF

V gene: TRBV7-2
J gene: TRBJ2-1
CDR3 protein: ASSLMSGGASEQF